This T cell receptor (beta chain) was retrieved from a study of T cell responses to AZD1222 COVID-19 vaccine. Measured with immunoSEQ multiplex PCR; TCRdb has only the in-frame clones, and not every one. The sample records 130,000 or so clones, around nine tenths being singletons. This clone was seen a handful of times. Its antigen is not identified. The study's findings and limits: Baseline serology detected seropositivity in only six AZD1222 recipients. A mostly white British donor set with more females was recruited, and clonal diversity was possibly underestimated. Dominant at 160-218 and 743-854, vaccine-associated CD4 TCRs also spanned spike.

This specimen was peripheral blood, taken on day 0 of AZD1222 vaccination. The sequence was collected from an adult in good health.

CDR3 sequence: CASSQGGTGIAYEQYF. The CDR3 bases are TGCGCCAGCAGCCAAGGAGGGACAGGGATCGCCTACGAGCAGTACTTC. The V gene is TRBV4-1, the J gene TRBJ2-7; TRBD1 matches at 9 bases. J lost 2 bases, V lost 1 base, and 6 bases had no gene match. This CDR3 is 16 amino acids long. Germline V gene data show CDR1 as MGHRA and CDR2 as YSYEKL.